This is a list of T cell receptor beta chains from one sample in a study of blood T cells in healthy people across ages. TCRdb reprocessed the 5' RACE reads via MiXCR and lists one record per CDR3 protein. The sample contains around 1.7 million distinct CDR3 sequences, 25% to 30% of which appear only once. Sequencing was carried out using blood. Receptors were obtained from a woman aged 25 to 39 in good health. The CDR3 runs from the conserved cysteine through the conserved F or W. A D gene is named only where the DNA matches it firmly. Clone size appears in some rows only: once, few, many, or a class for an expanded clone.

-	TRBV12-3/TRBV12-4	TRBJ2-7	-	TGTGCCAGCAGCCGGCGGGCGGCAGGAGAATACGAGCAGTACTTC	CASSRRAAGEYEQYF
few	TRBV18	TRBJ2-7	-	TGTGCCAGCTCACCAGCGGCAGGGGAAGGCGAGCAGTACTTC	CASSPAAGEGEQYF
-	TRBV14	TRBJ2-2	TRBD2	TGTGCCAGCAGCCCGATGGCCCTAGCGGGCTTAAACACCGGGGAGCTGTTTTTT	CASSPMALAGLNTGELFF
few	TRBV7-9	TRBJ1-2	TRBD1	TGTGCCAGCAGCTCCAACAAGGCGGGGACAGGTGGTGGCTACACCTTC	CASSSNKAGTGGGYTF
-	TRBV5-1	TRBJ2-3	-	TGCGCCAGCAGCTTGGAGGGTACCGGCACAGATACGCAGTATTTT	CASSLEGTGTDTQYF
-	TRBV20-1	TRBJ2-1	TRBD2	TGCAGTGCTACAATGGGACTAGGAGCCTACGAGCAGTTCTTC	CSATMGLGAYEQFF
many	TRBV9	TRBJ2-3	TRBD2	TGTGCCAGCAGCGCCCGACCCGGGACTAGAGGGAAAGATACGCAGTATTTT	CASSARPGTRGKDTQYF
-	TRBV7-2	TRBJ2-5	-	TGTGCCAGCAGCCGACTGGGGTGCGGGAAAGAGACCCAGTACTTC	CASSRLGCGKETQYF
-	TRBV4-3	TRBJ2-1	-	TGCGCCGGCAGCCAAGGCGGACGGTTGAACAATGAGCAGTTCTTC	CAGSQGGRLNNEQFF
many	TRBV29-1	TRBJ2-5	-	TGCAGCGGTGGTGGAGGGGGGTGGAAGACCCAGTACTTC	CSGGGGGWKTQYF
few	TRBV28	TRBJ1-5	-	TGTGCCACCGGGGAAAGCAATCAGCCCCAGCATTTT	CATGESNQPQHF
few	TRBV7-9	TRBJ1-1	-	TGTGCCAGCAGCTTAAAGGGGGACGGCACTGAAGCTTTCTTT	CASSLKGDGTEAFF
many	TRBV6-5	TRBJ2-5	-	TGTGCCAGCAGTCCCTCGATTTGGCGGATCGAGGAGACCCAGTACTTC	CASSPSIWRIEETQYF